The 26 T cell receptor beta chains in this list originate from one sample, sequenced in a study of metastatic and nonmetastatic thyroid tumors. Among the patients, none had received any treatment before thyroid surgery. TCRdb re-called the PCR reads via MiXCR. Of 70,000 or so clones detected, 14% appear once; the ten largest clones hold over 6.5%. The sequencing sample was made of blood. All receptors derive from a male donor with papillary thyroid cancer or a benign thyroid nodule (not recorded which). Some clones in this sample may be carry-over from other donors' samples.

Details on this clone: This clone may be a read error of a much larger clone one base away. CDR3: CASRAGPGQGKYF. The CDR3 DNA is TGTGCCAGCAGAGCCGGCCCGGGTCAGGGGAAGTATTTT. The gene calls are TRBV9 and TRBJ2-3; D might be TRBD1 (6 bases). CDR3 size: 13 residues. The ends were cut back, 5 bases at V and 13 bases at J, with 20 bases in the middle. Germline assignment: CDR1 SGDLS and CDR2 YYNGEE.

As regards this clone: One end of the junction fails to match germline, which may point to a read error. V gene TRBV11-3 combines with J gene TRBJ2-7; 13 bases are shared with TRBD2. From germline, CDR1 is SGHNT and CDR2 YENEEA. CDR3 size: 15 residues. The CDR3 loop reads CSSSLGLAGEYDQYF. The CDR3 DNA follows: TGTTCCAGCAGCCTCGGACTAGCGGGAGAGTACGATCAGTACTTC.

In its sample, this clone was seen many times. The gene calls are TRBV30 and TRBJ2-3, with TRBD2 as a possible D gene (6 bases). The V and J ends lost 4 bases and 2 bases respectively, with 13 bases between them. CDR1 GTSNPN and CDR2 SVGIG come from the germline V gene (reference sequence). This CDR3 region has 14 residues. The CDR3 spells CAWTGGGNTDTQYF. The CDR3 bases are TGTGCCTGGACCGGAGGAGGGAACACAGATACGCAGTATTTT.

Ten or more counts support this clone. This chain joins TRBV5-1 and TRBJ2-3; 13 bases line up with TRBD2. The CDR3 is 18 amino acids. Looked up from germline, CDR1 is SGHRS and CDR2 is YFSETQ. The J segment lost 5 bases and the V segment lost 0 bases, leaving 9 bases of the junction unmatched. CDR3: CASSLGLAGGRGGDTQYF. The CDR3 DNA follows: TGCGCCAGCAGCTTGGGACTAGCGGGAGGCCGAGGGGGAGATACGCAGTATTTT. Filled out from reference TRBV5-1 and TRBJ2-3, the complete variable domain reads KAGVTQTPRYLIKTRGQQVTLSCSPISGHRSVSWYQQTPGQGLQFLFEYFSETQRNKGNFPGRFSGRQFSNSRSEMNVSTLELGDSALYLCASSLGLAGGRGGDTQYFGPGTRLTVL.

This clone was counted ten times or more. V usage is TRBV11-2 and J usage is TRBJ1-1; weak D call: TRBD1 (5 bases). This CDR3 has 13 amino acids. From germline, CDR1 is SGHAT and CDR2 FQNNGV. The V and J ends lost 7 bases and 6 bases respectively, with 15 bases between them. The CDR3 reads CASTGAPYPEAFF. The CDR3 DNA is TGTGCCAGCACCGGGGCCCCCTACCCTGAAGCTTTCTTT.

This clone was detected ten times or more. The identical CDR3 is also encoded by other nucleotide sequences in the sample. This chain uses TRBV4-1 with TRBJ2-5; TRBD2 agrees at 9 bases. J gave up 5 bases and V 0 bases, and 10 bases lay outside the gene matches. The CDR3 covers 17 residues. Germline CDR1 and CDR2: MGHRA and YSYEKL. CDR3 coding DNA: TGCGCCAGCAGCCAAGATCTCAGGATAGCGGGAGATGAGACCCAGTACTTC. Its protein product is CASSQDLRIAGDETQYF.

This clone showed up many times. The V and J genes are TRBV13 and TRBJ1-4, with D uncertain. CDR3 length: 13 residues. Per germline, CDR1 PRHDT and CDR2 FYEKMQ (reference sequence). V lost 2 bases to trimming and J lost 8 bases, with 9 bases between them. In DNA form, the CDR3 reads TGTGCCAGCAGCTTACGGGTCAGCGAAAAACTGTTTTTT. Translating gives CASSLRVSEKLFF.

This clone has a count of ten or more. V and J are TRBV24-1 and TRBJ2-2; D is ambiguous. The V and J ends lost 6 bases and 7 bases respectively, with 5 bases between them. Germline-derived CDR1 and CDR2 are KGHDR and SFDVKD. The CDR3 contains 11 residues. The CDR3: CATSRNGELFF. The DNA of the CDR3 is TGTGCCACCAGTAGAAACGGGGAGCTGTTTTTT.

The sample holds many counts of this clone. The chain joins TRBV7-6 to TRBJ2-3; 9 bases match TRBD1. Germline V CDR1 and CDR2: SGHVS, FNYEAQ. The V and J ends lost 5 bases and 4 bases, in that order; junction bases with no gene match: 13. CDR3 length: 17 amino acids. The CDR3 DNA follows: TGTGCCAGCAGCCCGCCCCCACAGGGGGCTGAATCAGATACGCAGTATTTT. Encoded protein: CASSPPPQGAESDTQYF.

CDR3 sequence: CSASGTAYLEVVVQYF. CDR3 sequence (DNA): TGCAGTGCTTCCGGGACGGCGTACCTAGAGGTGGTTGTGCAGTACTTC. The chain carries TRBV20-1 and TRBJ2-7; D is possibly TRBD1 or TRBD2 (5 bases each). Germline-derived CDR1 and CDR2 are DFQATT and SNEGSKA (reference sequence). The CDR3 length is 16 residues. V shed 5 bases and J shed 9 bases, with 29 bases lying between them.

The chain uses TRBV20-1 and TRBJ1-6, with D uncertain. Germline CDR1 and CDR2: DFQATT and SNEGSKA (reference sequence). V gave up 2 bases and J gave up 5 bases, with 10 bases separating them. CDR3 length: 14 residues. CDR3 region: CSARTGKDNSPLHF. The CDR3 bases are TGCAGTGCTAGAACGGGGAAGGATAATTCACCCCTCCACTTT.

This clone was recorded a few times. The conserved final phenylalanine or tryptophan is absent from the CDR3, which likely points to a read error. This chain joins TRBV6-2 or TRBV6-3 and TRBJ1-1, with 7 bases identical to TRBD1. CDR1 MNHEY and CDR2 SVGEGT come from the germline V gene. This CDR3 has 12 amino acids. V shed 6 bases and J 7 bases; nucleotides not matched to a gene: 5. Here the CDR3 reads CASRTGVIEAFS. In DNA form, the CDR3 reads TGTGCCAGCAGAACAGGGGTCATTGAAGCTTTCTCT.

A remark on this clone: Since a much larger clone is just one base distant, this may be a read error. This CDR3 is also generated by other DNA sequences in the sample. The V call is TRBV3-1, the J call TRBJ2-7, with D tentatively TRBD1 (5 bases). There are 15 residues in the CDR3. In germline, CDR1 is LGHDT, CDR2 YNNKEL (reference sequence). V dropped 4 bases and J dropped 0 bases, with 13 bases sitting between them. The CDR3 nucleotides are TGTGCCAGCAGCCCCTCTCGTGACAGCTCCTACGAGCAGTACTTC. This encodes CASSPSRDSSYEQYF.

In this sample, this clone turned up a few times. A much larger clone differs by one base, so this may be a read error. The sample carries other DNA sequences with the same CDR3. V gene TRBV2 combines with J gene TRBJ2-5, with 8 bases aligning to TRBD2. Per germline, CDR1 SNHLY and CDR2 FYNNEI. This CDR3 has 16 residues. Trimming took 7 bases from V and 2 from J; bases not matched to a gene: 12. The CDR3 sequence is CASNIHGRDIQETQYF. For the CDR3, the DNA is TGTGCCAGCAATATCCACGGGAGGGACATACAAGAGACCCAGTACTTC.

In this sample, this clone turned up many times. This chain connects TRBV7-3 to TRBJ2-3; 8 nucleotides agree with TRBD2. V was pared by 5 bases and J by 2 bases, with 9 bases of the junction left unmatched. The V gene's germline CDR1 is SGHTA and CDR2 FQGTGA. The CDR3 runs 16 residues. The CDR3 DNA sequence: TGTGCCAGCAGCCCAGTCGCGGGAGGCTCCACAGATACGCAGTATTTT. It yields the protein CASSPVAGGSTDTQYF.

This clone occurred many times. This chain connects TRBV29-1 to TRBJ2-1; 8 bases line up with TRBD1. With 0 bases clipped from V and 8 bases from J, the junction kept 6 bases outside the gene matches. Germline values: CDR1 SQVTM, CDR2 ANQGSEA. The CDR3 sequence is 14 residues long. CDR3 nucleotide sequence: TGCAGCGTTGAAGATGGACAGGGAGGAGATGAGCAGTTCTTC. Amino acid sequence: CSVEDGQGGDEQFF.

At least ten counts were recorded for this clone. The rearrangement joins TRBV12-3 or TRBV12-4 to TRBJ2-1; the match to TRBD2 covers 9 bases. The CDR3 is 16 amino acids. V dropped 4 bases and J dropped 7; count of bases not matched to a gene: 11. CDR3 DNA: TGTGCCAGCAGTTGGACTAGGCGGGAGGGCCGAAATGAGCAGTTCTTC. Translation: CASSWTRREGRNEQFF.

This clone was observed a handful of times. This sequence joins TRBV6-1 and TRBJ2-7; 8 bases align to TRBD2. Germline loops: CDR1 MNHNS, CDR2 SASEGT. The J segment lost 3 bases and the V segment lost 8 bases, leaving 6 bases of the junction unmatched. The CDR3 loop spans 13 amino acids. The CDR3 DNA is TGTGCCAGCCAACCTACTAGCGGCTACGAGCAGTACTTC. Translation gives CASQPTSGYEQYF.

This clone was counted at least ten times. This chain links TRBV9 with TRBJ1-6; 9 bases fit TRBD1. V lost 0 bases to trimming and J lost 10 bases; unmatched junction nucleotides: 5. Germline assignment: CDR1 SGDLS and CDR2 YYNGEE. The CDR3 sequence is 15 residues long. CDR3 amino acids: CASSVGTGGGSPLHF. In nucleotides, the CDR3 is TGTGCCAGCAGCGTAGGAACAGGGGGCGGGTCACCCCTCCACTTT.

Concerning this clone: A read error is possible here, since a much larger clone lies one base away. This chain links TRBV4-1 with TRBJ2-2; a possible D gene is TRBD2 (5 bases). The CDR3 is made up of 13 amino acids. Germline V gene sequence: CDR1 MGHRA, CDR2 YSYEKL. The CDR3 protein is CASSVDRTGELLF. The CDR3, as DNA: TGCGCCAGCAGCGTAGACCGCACCGGGGAGCTGCTTTTT.

This clone was detected many times. The chain couples TRBV29-1 to TRBJ2-7; weak D call: TRBD1 (6 bases). Germline CDR1 is SQVTM and CDR2 is ANQGSEA. CDR3 length equals 14 residues. Trimming stripped 6 bases from V and 2 bases from J, with 17 bases between. This CDR3 reads CSVPSPGVAYEQYF. CDR3 DNA: TGCAGCGTCCCCTCACCAGGGGTCGCCTACGAGCAGTACTTC.

The V and J genes are TRBV5-1 and TRBJ2-3; D is possibly TRBD2 (5 bases). V shed 3 bases and J shed 2 bases, with 16 bases lying between them. The CDR3 runs 16 residues. CDR1 and CDR2 (germline): SGHRS, YFSETQ. The CDR3 protein is CASSYDPSIYTDTQYF. CDR3 nucleotides: TGCGCCAGCAGCTACGACCCTAGCATTTACACAGATACGCAGTATTTT.

Many counts were recorded for this clone. The gene calls are TRBV29-1 and TRBJ2-5; D uncertain. The V gene's germline CDR1 is SQVTM and CDR2 ANQGSEA. The CDR3 is 13 amino acids. Trimming removed 7 bases from V and 2 bases from J, with 14 bases in between. CDR3 sequence: CSAAPSVQETQYF. CDR3 nucleotides: TGCAGCGCTGCCCCGTCTGTTCAAGAGACCCAGTACTTC.

This clone was picked up a small number of times. Since a much larger clone is just one base distant, this may be a read error. The genes are TRBV24-1 and TRBJ2-3, with 7 nucleotides matching TRBD2. CDR1 and CDR2 (germline): KGHDR, SFDVKD. J gave up 4 bases and V 5 bases, and 17 bases lay outside the gene matches. This CDR3 region has 18 residues. The CDR3 protein is CATSVWEGRLVSPDTQYF. In DNA, the CDR3 is TGTGCCACCAGTGTTTGGGAGGGGAGACTAGTGTCCCCAGATACGCAGTATTTT.

This clone occurred many times. The chain uses TRBV4-3 and TRBJ2-1; D unresolved. Germline assignment: CDR1 LGHNA and CDR2 YSLEER. V gave up 2 bases and J gave up 10 bases, with 12 bases separating them. This CDR3 is 13 amino acids long. The CDR3 nucleotides read TGCGCCAGCAGCCAAACCCCCCCTCTGGAGCAGTTCTTC. Its protein is CASSQTPPLEQFF.

This clone was found many times. This chain links TRBV12-3 or TRBV12-4 with TRBJ1-2; 8 bases are shared with TRBD1. CDR3 length: 13 residues. J lost 3 bases, V lost 6 bases, and 3 bases had no gene match. The CDR3 nucleotides read TGTGCCAGCAGCCTGGACAGGGACTATGGCTACACCTTC. Translating it yields CASSLDRDYGYTF.